The entry below describes one TCR beta chain. The sample originates from a study of OX40 agonist ivuxolimab in advanced cancers. Profiling relied on immunoSEQ multiplex PCR, and the TCRdb table lists in-frame clones only, not all of them. The sample carries tens of thousands of clones, about 83% recorded once. V gave up 0 bases and J gave up 5 bases, with 12 bases separating them. The CDR3 spans 15 residues. Germline-derived CDR1 and CDR2 are MNHEY and SVGAGI. The chain couples TRBV6-5 to TRBJ2-3; D is perhaps TRBD1 (5 bases). Sequenced here: CD4+ or CD8+ T cells sorted from blood, sampled in a trial of the OX40 agonist ivuxolimab. The source is an adult with an advanced solid tumor such as melanoma, head and neck, liver or kidney cancer. The CDR3 bases are TGTGCCAGCAGTTACTCGACGACAGTCGGAGATACGCAGTATTTT. This sequence encodes CASSYSTTVGDTQYF.